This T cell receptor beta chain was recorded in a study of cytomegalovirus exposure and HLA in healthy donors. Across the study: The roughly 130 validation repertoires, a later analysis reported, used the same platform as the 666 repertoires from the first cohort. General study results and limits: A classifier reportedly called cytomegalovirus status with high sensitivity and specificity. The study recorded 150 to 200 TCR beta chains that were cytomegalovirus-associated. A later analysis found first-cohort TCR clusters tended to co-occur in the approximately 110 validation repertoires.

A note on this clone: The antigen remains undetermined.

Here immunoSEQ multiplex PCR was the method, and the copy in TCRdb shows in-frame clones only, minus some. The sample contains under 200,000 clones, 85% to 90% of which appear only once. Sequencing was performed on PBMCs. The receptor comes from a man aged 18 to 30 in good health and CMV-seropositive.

The CDR3 loop reads CATSRDLRTGAQPDTQYF. The DNA for the CDR3 is TGTGCCACCAGCAGAGATCTTAGGACAGGGGCCCAGCCAGATACGCAGTATTTT. This chain connects TRBV15 to TRBJ2-3; TRBD1 matches at 9 bases. V dropped 0 bases and J dropped 4; count of bases not matched to a gene: 11. This CDR3 is 18 amino acids long. Germline CDR1 reads LNHNV; CDR2 reads YYDKDF (reference sequence).